The present TCR beta chain was sequenced within a study of post-analysis software for immune sequencing data. Many counts were recorded for this clonotype. Its target is unknown. cDNA libraries for TCR beta contained unique molecular identifiers. TCRdb ran MiXCR on the PCR reads and lists one entry per CDR3 protein. The repertoire has hundreds of thousands of distinct CDR3 sequences, 25% to 30% of them found once; the top ten carry roughly 0.53%. The CDR3 extends over 14 amino acids. The V gene lost 0 bases and the J gene lost 0 bases, with 7 bases spanning the gap. The V gene's germline CDR1 is SGHRS and CDR2 YFSETQ. Regarding the study as a whole: Four to six TRBV segments (TRBV5-6, TRBV5-1 and TRBV20-1 among them) occurred more frequently in patients than in controls.

The V gene is TRBV5-1, the J gene TRBJ2-7; no definite D call. This sequence was found in a girl between 5 and 17 years old with multiple sclerosis. Source material: blood. This CDR3 is CASSLEVSSYEQYF. The CDR3 coding sequence is TGCGCCAGCAGCTTGGAGGTGAGCTCCTACGAGCAGTACTTC.